These T cell receptor beta chains were read from a single sample in a study of cytomegalovirus exposure and HLA in healthy donors. Method: immunoSEQ multiplex PCR; TCRdb's copy keeps in-frame clones and lacks some. The sample includes hundreds of thousands of clones, roughly 91% of them seen just once. The sequenced sample consisted of PBMCs. The origin of the receptors is a woman in her 30s in good health and CMV-seronegative. The CDR3 runs from the conserved cysteine through the conserved F or W. Fields, in order: V gene, D gene, J gene, clone size, CDR3 DNA, CDR3 protein. A D gene is named only where the DNA matches it firmly. Clone size appears in some rows only: once, few, many, or a class for an expanded clone.

V gene: TRBV23-1; D gene: NA; J gene: TRBJ2-1; clone size: NA; CDR3 DNA: TGCGCCAGCAGTCAATTTTGGCCTAGCTATAACTACAATGAGCAGTTCTTC; CDR3 protein: CASSQFWPSYNYNEQFF
V gene: TRBV7-9; D gene: NA; J gene: TRBJ1-1; clone size: NA; CDR3 DNA: TGTGCCTACAGGGCAGGAATGAACACTGAAGCTTTCTTT; CDR3 protein: CAYRAGMNTEAFF
V gene: TRBV19; D gene: TRBD1; J gene: TRBJ2-7; clone size: NA; CDR3 DNA: TGTGCCAGTGGGACAGGGGGCGGGTACGAGCAGTACTTC; CDR3 protein: CASGTGGGYEQYF
V gene: TRBV28; D gene: NA; J gene: TRBJ1-1; clone size: NA; CDR3 DNA: TGTGCCAGCAGTGGATTTCCAGGCATGAACACTGAAGCTTTCTTT; CDR3 protein: CASSGFPGMNTEAFF
V gene: TRBV27; D gene: NA; J gene: TRBJ1-2; clone size: NA; CDR3 DNA: TGTGCCAGCAGTTTCTCCGGAGCCTATGGCTACACCTTC; CDR3 protein: CASSFSGAYGYTF
V gene: TRBV5-4; D gene: TRBD1; J gene: TRBJ2-7; clone size: NA; CDR3 DNA: TGTGCCAGCAGCCCCGACAGGGGTTTCTACGAGCAGTACTTC; CDR3 protein: CASSPDRGFYEQYF
V gene: TRBV25-1; D gene: NA; J gene: TRBJ2-7; clone size: NA; CDR3 DNA: TGTGCCAGCAGTGAAGGCTACGAGCAGTACTTC; CDR3 protein: CASSEGYEQYF
V gene: TRBV2; D gene: NA; J gene: TRBJ1-2; clone size: few; CDR3 DNA: TGTGCCAGCATTTTCCAGGTGGTCGGTGGCTACACCTTC; CDR3 protein: CASIFQVVGGYTF
V gene: TRBV28; D gene: NA; J gene: TRBJ2-2; clone size: NA; CDR3 DNA: TGTGCCAGCAGTTTAAGGGGGAGAAACACCGGGGAGCTGTTTTTT; CDR3 protein: CASSLRGRNTGELFF
V gene: TRBV14; D gene: NA; J gene: TRBJ1-2; clone size: NA; CDR3 DNA: TGTGCCAGCAGCCAAGAGCCCCCTTGGACGGAAAACTATGGCTACACCTTC; CDR3 protein: CASSQEPPWTENYGYTF
V gene: TRBV13; D gene: TRBD1; J gene: TRBJ2-3; clone size: NA; CDR3 DNA: TGTGCCAGCAGCTTCGGAGCGGGGACAGGGCCCACAGATACGCAGTATTTT; CDR3 protein: CASSFGAGTGPTDTQYF
V gene: TRBV14; D gene: TRBD1; J gene: TRBJ2-7; clone size: NA; CDR3 DNA: TGTGCCAGCAACTCCGGGACAGACTACGAGCAGTACTTC; CDR3 protein: CASNSGTDYEQYF
V gene: TRBV9; D gene: TRBD2; J gene: TRBJ2-7; clone size: NA; CDR3 DNA: TGTGCCAGCAGCGCAAGGACTAGCGAGTCCCCCTACGAGCAGTACTTC; CDR3 protein: CASSARTSESPYEQYF
V gene: TRBV29-1; D gene: NA; J gene: TRBJ2-7; clone size: once; CDR3 DNA: TGCAGCGCCGGACAGTTTTTCTACGAGCAGTACTTC; CDR3 protein: CSAGQFFYEQYF
V gene: TRBV5-1; D gene: NA; J gene: TRBJ1-1; clone size: NA; CDR3 DNA: TGCGCCAGCAGCTTCGGGCAGTCATACACTGAAGCTTTCTTT; CDR3 protein: CASSFGQSYTEAFF
V gene: TRBV27; D gene: NA; J gene: TRBJ1-1; clone size: NA; CDR3 DNA: TGTGCCAGCAGTTTATCGACGATTGCTGAAGCTTTCTTT; CDR3 protein: CASSLSTIAEAFF
V gene: TRBV2; D gene: TRBD1; J gene: TRBJ2-5; clone size: NA; CDR3 DNA: TGTGCCAGCAAATTTGGGACAGAAGAGACCCAGTACTTC; CDR3 protein: CASKFGTEETQYF
V gene: TRBV7-6; D gene: TRBD1; J gene: TRBJ2-7; clone size: NA; CDR3 DNA: TGTGCCAGCAGCTTAGGACAGGGGACCCCTCGGGACGAGCAGTACTTC; CDR3 protein: CASSLGQGTPRDEQYF
V gene: TRBV5-1; D gene: TRBD1; J gene: TRBJ1-4; clone size: NA; CDR3 DNA: TGCGCCAGCAGCTTGTCGGCGACAGGGGACGAAAAACTGTTTTTT; CDR3 protein: CASSLSATGDEKLFF
V gene: TRBV4-3; D gene: NA; J gene: TRBJ2-7; clone size: NA; CDR3 DNA: TGCGCCAGCAGCCCCGGTACTGATATTTTCCACGAGCAGTACTTC; CDR3 protein: CASSPGTDIFHEQYF
V gene: TRBV20-1; D gene: NA; J gene: TRBJ2-1; clone size: NA; CDR3 DNA: TGCAGTGCTACGGGGTTAAATGAGCAGTTCTTC; CDR3 protein: CSATGLNEQFF
V gene: TRBV9; D gene: NA; J gene: TRBJ1-2; clone size: NA; CDR3 DNA: TGTGCCAGCAGCGGACCAGGTGTAGAAGGCTACACCTTC; CDR3 protein: CASSGPGVEGYTF
V gene: TRBV28; D gene: NA; J gene: TRBJ2-4; clone size: NA; CDR3 DNA: TGTGCCAGCAGTTTATCAGTCCCACTAGCCAAAAACATTCAGTACTTC; CDR3 protein: CASSLSVPLAKNIQYF
V gene: TRBV2; D gene: TRBD1; J gene: TRBJ1-5; clone size: NA; CDR3 DNA: TGTGCCAGCGGGACAGGCAATCAGCCCCAGCATTTT; CDR3 protein: CASGTGNQPQHF
V gene: TRBV12-5; D gene: NA; J gene: TRBJ2-7; clone size: NA; CDR3 DNA: TGTGCTAGTAGGATTGCTACTGGAGACTACGAGCAGTACTTC; CDR3 protein: CASRIATGDYEQYF
V gene: TRBV30; D gene: NA; J gene: TRBJ1-2; clone size: many; CDR3 DNA: TGTGCCTGGAGTAACTTCTATGGCTACACCTTC; CDR3 protein: CAWSNFYGYTF
V gene: TRBV11-3; D gene: TRBD1; J gene: TRBJ2-1; clone size: NA; CDR3 DNA: TGTGCCAGCAGCCCGAGACAGGGCGCTGATGAGCAGTTCTTC; CDR3 protein: CASSPRQGADEQFF
V gene: TRBV4-2; D gene: TRBD1; J gene: TRBJ1-1; clone size: NA; CDR3 DNA: TGTGCCAGCAGCCTTTTAGACAGGGGGCTTGACACTGAAGCTTTCTTT; CDR3 protein: CASSLLDRGLDTEAFF
V gene: TRBV6-1; D gene: NA; J gene: TRBJ1-2; clone size: NA; CDR3 DNA: TGTGCCAGCAGTGAAGGGCAAGGGCTGTATGGCTACACCTTC; CDR3 protein: CASSEGQGLYGYTF
V gene: TRBV5-1; D gene: NA; J gene: TRBJ2-1; clone size: NA; CDR3 DNA: TGCGCCAGCAGCTTTGTAGGGACATTTATTGAGCAGTTCTTC; CDR3 protein: CASSFVGTFIEQFF
V gene: TRBV27; D gene: NA; J gene: TRBJ2-1; clone size: NA; CDR3 DNA: TGTGCCAGCAGTTGGGGACTCGCAAGGGCCCTTAATGAGCAGTTCTTC; CDR3 protein: CASSWGLARALNEQFF
V gene: TRBV6-4; D gene: NA; J gene: TRBJ2-2; clone size: few; CDR3 DNA: TGTGCCAGCAGTGACTCAGACACCGGGGAGCTGTTTTTT; CDR3 protein: CASSDSDTGELFF
V gene: TRBV11-3; D gene: TRBD2; J gene: TRBJ2-1; clone size: NA; CDR3 DNA: TGTGCCAGCAGCTTAGTAGGGTTAGCGGGAGTAAGGACTGGCAATGAGCAGTTCTTC; CDR3 protein: CASSLVGLAGVRTGNEQFF
V gene: TRBV30; D gene: NA; J gene: TRBJ2-1; clone size: NA; CDR3 DNA: TGTGCCTGGAACAGTAACAATGAGCAGTTCTTC; CDR3 protein: CAWNSNNEQFF
V gene: TRBV28; D gene: NA; J gene: TRBJ1-2; clone size: few; CDR3 DNA: TGTGCCACCTCGGACTATGGCTACACCTTC; CDR3 protein: CATSDYGYTF
V gene: TRBV27; D gene: TRBD1; J gene: TRBJ2-7; clone size: NA; CDR3 DNA: TGTGCCAGCAGTTTATCAACAGGGGGCAAGTACGAGCAGTACTTC; CDR3 protein: CASSLSTGGKYEQYF
V gene: TRBV9; D gene: NA; J gene: TRBJ2-7; clone size: NA; CDR3 DNA: TGTGCCAGCAGCGACGACAGGAGCTACGAGCAGTACTTC; CDR3 protein: CASSDDRSYEQYF
V gene: TRBV5-4; D gene: NA; J gene: TRBJ2-5; clone size: NA; CDR3 DNA: TGTGCCAGCAGCTTGGCCGTAGGAGAGACCCAGTACTTC; CDR3 protein: CASSLAVGETQYF
V gene: TRBV12-5; D gene: TRBD2; J gene: TRBJ2-2; clone size: NA; CDR3 DNA: TGTGCTAGTGCCAAGCGGGGTCGAGCCGGGGAGCTGTTTTTT; CDR3 protein: CASAKRGRAGELFF
V gene: TRBV2; D gene: TRBD1; J gene: TRBJ2-7; clone size: NA; CDR3 DNA: TGTGCCAGCAAAGGCGGGACAGGGTCCTACGAGCAGTACTTC; CDR3 protein: CASKGGTGSYEQYF
V gene: TRBV30; D gene: NA; J gene: TRBJ2-5; clone size: NA; CDR3 DNA: TGTGCCTGGAGTGTAGGTGAGGCCCAGTACTTC; CDR3 protein: CAWSVGEAQYF
V gene: TRBV6-6; D gene: NA; J gene: TRBJ2-3; clone size: NA; CDR3 DNA: TGTGCCAGCAGCTCTCGAGAAGATACGCAGTATTTT; CDR3 protein: CASSSREDTQYF
V gene: TRBV7-9; D gene: TRBD2; J gene: TRBJ2-1; clone size: NA; CDR3 DNA: TGTGCCAGCAGCTTAGGAGGGAGGGATGAGCAGTTCTTC; CDR3 protein: CASSLGGRDEQFF
V gene: TRBV7-3; D gene: NA; J gene: TRBJ1-2; clone size: NA; CDR3 DNA: TGTGCCAGCAGTGATACCGGAAACAGGGCGGGCTATGGCTACACCTTC; CDR3 protein: CASSDTGNRAGYGYTF
V gene: TRBV7-9; D gene: NA; J gene: TRBJ2-1; clone size: NA; CDR3 DNA: TGTGCCAGCAGCTTAGCTAGCGCCGAACCGGGGCAGTTCTTC; CDR3 protein: CASSLASAEPGQFF
V gene: TRBV5-1; D gene: NA; J gene: TRBJ2-7; clone size: NA; CDR3 DNA: TGCGCCAGCAAGGGTATTGACAGCCACGAGCAGTACTTC; CDR3 protein: CASKGIDSHEQYF
V gene: TRBV7-9; D gene: NA; J gene: TRBJ2-2; clone size: once; CDR3 DNA: TGTGCCAGCAGCTTACTTCCCGGGGAGCTGTTTTTT; CDR3 protein: CASSLLPGELFF
V gene: TRBV5-1; D gene: TRBD2; J gene: TRBJ2-5; clone size: once; CDR3 DNA: TGCGCCAGCAGCTGGGGGACTAGCGGGAGAAAAGAGACCCAGTACTTC; CDR3 protein: CASSWGTSGRKETQYF
V gene: TRBV5-8; D gene: NA; J gene: TRBJ2-2; clone size: NA; CDR3 DNA: TGTGCCAGCAGCCTCCGGGACTTTACCACCGGGGAGCTGTTTTTT; CDR3 protein: CASSLRDFTTGELFF
V gene: TRBV6-1; D gene: NA; J gene: TRBJ2-1; clone size: once; CDR3 DNA: TGTGCCAGCAGTGATTTGGGGTTCGAGCAGTTCTTC; CDR3 protein: CASSDLGFEQFF
V gene: TRBV7-6; D gene: NA; J gene: TRBJ2-7; clone size: NA; CDR3 DNA: TGTGCCAGCAGCTTAGATCCCCGGACCGACTACGAGCAGTACTTC; CDR3 protein: CASSLDPRTDYEQYF
V gene: TRBV5-8; D gene: NA; J gene: TRBJ1-5; clone size: NA; CDR3 DNA: TGTGCCAGCAGCTTGAGGGGAAGCAATCAGCCCCAGCATTTT; CDR3 protein: CASSLRGSNQPQHF
V gene: TRBV4-2; D gene: NA; J gene: TRBJ2-3; clone size: NA; CDR3 DNA: TGTGCCAGCAGCCAAGTGTTCCAGAACACAGATACGCAGTATTTT; CDR3 protein: CASSQVFQNTDTQYF
V gene: TRBV25-1; D gene: NA; J gene: TRBJ1-2; clone size: few; CDR3 DNA: TGTGCCAGCAGTGAAAGGAATCGGGTCTATGGCTACACCTTC; CDR3 protein: CASSERNRVYGYTF